This T cell receptor beta chain originates from a study of blood T cell repertoires in COVID-19. CDR3 length: 14 residues. V dropped 7 bases and J dropped 13; count of bases not matched to a gene: 9. Per the germline V gene, CDR1 is MNHEY and CDR2 is SVGAGI. Per the original data handling: Researchers report that nucleated cell counts were estimated from reference gene primer amplification. TCRdb's table, derived via immunoSEQ multiplex PCR, lists solely in-frame clones and lacks some. The V and J calls and clone size are taken from that table; D and trimming were inferred from the DNA. Among tens of thousands of clones listed, around nine tenths were seen once. Enrolment of Seattle patients took place during active infection, and they were followed longitudinally.

The sequence was obtained from a man aged 40-55 years with COVID-19, enrolled during active disease. Sequenced input: peripheral blood. The chain is built from TRBV6-5 and TRBJ1-6, with TRBD1 identical over 11 bases. CDR3 in DNA: TGTGCCAGCAACGACCGGGACAGGGGGTCTCCCCTCCACTTT. Its translation: CASNDRDRGSPLHF.